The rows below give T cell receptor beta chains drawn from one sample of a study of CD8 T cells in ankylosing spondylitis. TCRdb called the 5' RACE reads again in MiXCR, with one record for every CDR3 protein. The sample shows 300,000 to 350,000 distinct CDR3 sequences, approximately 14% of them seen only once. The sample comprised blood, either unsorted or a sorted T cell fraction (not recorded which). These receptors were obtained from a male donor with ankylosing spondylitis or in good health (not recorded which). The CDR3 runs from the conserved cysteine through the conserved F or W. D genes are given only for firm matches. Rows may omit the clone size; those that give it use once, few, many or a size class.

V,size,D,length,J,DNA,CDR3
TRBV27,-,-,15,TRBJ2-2,TGTGCCAGCAGAATTAACAGGGTGAACACCGGGGAGCTGTTTTTT,CASRINRVNTGELFF
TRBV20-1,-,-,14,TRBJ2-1,TGCAGTGCTAGTTCAGCGGCGAGGGACTATGAGCAGTTCTTC,CSASSAARDYEQFF
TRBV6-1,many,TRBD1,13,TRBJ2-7,TGTGCCAGCAGGAACAGGGGGCCCTACGAGCAGTACTTC,CASRNRGPYEQYF
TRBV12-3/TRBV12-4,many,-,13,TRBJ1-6,TGTGCCAGCAGTTTGGGGGGTCGGTCACCCCTCCACTTT,CASSLGGRSPLHF
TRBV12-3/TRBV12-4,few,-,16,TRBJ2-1,TGTGCCAGCAAAAGGACCGCTCTTAACTCCTACAATGAGCAGTTCTTC,CASKRTALNSYNEQFF
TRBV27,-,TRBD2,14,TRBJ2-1,TGTGCCAGCATGAAGCGGGGCGGCTACAATGAGCAGTTCTTC,CASMKRGGYNEQFF
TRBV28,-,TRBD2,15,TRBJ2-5,TGTGCCAGCAGTCCCCAAGCGGGGGGGCGGGAGACCCAGTACTTC,CASSPQAGGRETQYF
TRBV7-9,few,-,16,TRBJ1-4,TGTGCCAGCAGCTTATGGTCATCGGGAATAGGTGAAAAACTGTTTTTT,CASSLWSSGIGEKLFF
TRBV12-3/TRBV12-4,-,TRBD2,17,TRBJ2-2,TGTGCCAGCAGTTTCTTGGGACTAGCGGGGGTCTCCGGGGAGCTGTTTTTT,CASSFLGLAGVSGELFF
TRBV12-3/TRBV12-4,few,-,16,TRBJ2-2,TGTGCCAGCAGTTTATCTAGCGCCGCGAACACCGGGGAGCTGTTTTTT,CASSLSSAANTGELFF
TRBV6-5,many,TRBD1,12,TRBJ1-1,TGTGCCAGCAGTCCCTCAGGGGGTGAAGCTTTCTTT,CASSPSGGEAFF
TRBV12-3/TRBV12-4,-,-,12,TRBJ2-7,TGTGCCAGCAGTTTGACCCGGTACGAGCAGTACTTC,CASSLTRYEQYF
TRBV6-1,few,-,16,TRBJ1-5,TGTGCCAGCAGTGAAGCGAGAGGGAGGATCAATCAGCCCCAGCATTTT,CASSEARGRINQPQHF
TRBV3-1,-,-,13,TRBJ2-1,TGTGCCAGCAGCCAACCCACGGCCAATGAGCAGTTCTTC,CASSQPTANEQFF
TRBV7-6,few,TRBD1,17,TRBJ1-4,TGTGCCAGCAGCTTACAGACAGGGTACGGAACTAATGAAAAACTGTTTTTT,CASSLQTGYGTNEKLFF
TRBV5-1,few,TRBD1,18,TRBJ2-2,TGCGCCAGCAGCTCTTTCCGGGACAGGGGGCCGAACACCGGGGAGCTGTTTTTT,CASSSFRDRGPNTGELFF
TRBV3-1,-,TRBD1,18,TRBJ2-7,TGTGCCAGCAGCCGACGGGACAGGGAATGGGGCGGCTCCGGAGAGCAGTACTTC,CASSRRDREWGGSGEQYF
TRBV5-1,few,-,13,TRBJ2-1,TGCGCCAGCAGATCTGGGAGGACAGATGAGCAGTTCTTC,CASRSGRTDEQFF
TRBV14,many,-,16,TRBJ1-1,TGTGCCAGCAGCCGGAGGGGGACCGTAGGCAGCACTGAAGCTTTCTTT,CASSRRGTVGSTEAFF
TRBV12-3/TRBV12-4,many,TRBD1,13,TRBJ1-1,TGTGCCAGCAGTTTGACAGGGTACACTGAAGCTTTCTTT,CASSLTGYTEAFF
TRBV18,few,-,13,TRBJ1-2,TGTGCCAGCTCACCATCGGAGGACTATGGCTACACCTTC,CASSPSEDYGYTF
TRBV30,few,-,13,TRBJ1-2,TGTGCCTGGAGTGTACGGACAGCTTATGGCTACACCTTC,CAWSVRTAYGYTF
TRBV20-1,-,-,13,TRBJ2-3,TGCAGTGCCCTTTTAACTCGCACAGATACGCAGTATTTT,CSALLTRTDTQYF
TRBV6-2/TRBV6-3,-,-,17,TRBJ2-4,TGTGCCAGCAGTTACAGGGGAGGCGGACCAGCCAAAAACATTCAGTACTTC,CASSYRGGGPAKNIQYF
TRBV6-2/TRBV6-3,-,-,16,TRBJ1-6,TGTGCCAGCAGTTCCCCCCCGGGAGCGAGGGATTCACCCCTCCACTTT,CASSSPPGARDSPLHF
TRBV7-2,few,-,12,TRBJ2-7,TGTGCCAGCAGCTTTAGAGTGGGCGAGCAGTACTTC,CASSFRVGEQYF
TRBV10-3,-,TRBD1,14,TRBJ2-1,TGTGCCATCACCCGGGACAGGGAGGCCAATGAGCAGTTCTTC,CAITRDREANEQFF
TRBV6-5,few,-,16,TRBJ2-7,TGTGCCAGCAGTTACGGTGGAGCGCTGAGCTCCTACGAGCAGTACTTC,CASSYGGALSSYEQYF